This TCR beta chain is from a study of vaccination effects on CD4 cells after COVID-19. Study summary: Participants were vaccinated with two doses of either the BNT162b2 or mRNA-1273 vaccine. From two convalescent patients, samples were taken 16 days and one week before vaccination. Points from the study as a whole: The study found that post-vaccine spike-reactive clones in convalescents were mainly new vaccine-induced clones.

The CDR3 covers 13 residues. V lost 4 bases and J lost 5; bases outside the gene matches: 5. The germline V gene encodes CDR1 LNHDA and CDR2 SQIVND (reference sequence). A word on this clone: The antigen is undetermined.

TCRdb's copy holds only in-frame clones and misses some; the assay was immunoSEQ multiplex PCR. There are about 45,000 clones in the sample; around 76% occur only once, and more than 6.5% lies in the top ten. Between days 10 and 11 of culture, CD4+ T cells were separated out. At days 3 and 7, half of the medium was exchanged for IL-2 medium. The source of this sequence is a human donor who had a prior SARS-CoV-2 infection. V is TRBV19 and J is TRBJ2-7; 7 bases agree with TRBD1. The sequenced sample was CD4+ T cells from PBMCs cultured without peptide, obtained before COVID-19 vaccination. CDR3 sequence: CASSTRDRHEQYF. The DNA of the CDR3 is TGTGCCAGTAGTACCCGGGACAGACACGAGCAGTACTTC. The variable domain in full, with the rest retrieved from reference TRBV19 and TRBJ2-7, is DGGITQSPKYLFRKEGQNVTLSCEQNLNHDAMYWYRQDPGQGLRLIYYSQIVNDFQKGDIAEGYSVSREKKESFPLTVTSAQKNPTAFYLCASSTRDRHEQYFGPGTRLTVT.